This T cell receptor (beta chain) was obtained from a study of shared clonotypes between healthy human individuals. The CDR3 is 14 amino acids. Germline assignment: CDR1 LNHDA and CDR2 SQIVND (reference sequence). V shed 2 bases, J shed 3 bases, and the junction held 0 bases outside the gene matches. Libraries were prepared by immunoSEQ multiplex PCR; TCRdb keeps only in-frame clonotypes and omits some of them. The sample shows 150,000 to 200,000 clones, about 93% of them seen only once. The sample consisted of naive CD4+ T cells sorted from blood. As to subset: CD45RA+ positively selected. The receptor was derived from a woman aged 30 to 39 in good health. The chain couples TRBV19 to TRBJ2-3; 9 nucleotides match TRBD2. The CDR3 region is CASSISGRTDTQYF. The CDR3 DNA is TGTGCCAGTAGTATAAGCGGGAGGACAGATACGCAGTATTTT.